This T cell receptor (beta chain) was captured in a study of blood T cell repertoires in COVID-19. Repertoires were generated with immunoSEQ multiplex PCR, while TCRdb's copy carries only in-frame clones and drops some. The table lists about 110,000 clones, roughly 79% of them singletons. This clone was counted a single time. CDR1 is SGHRS and CDR2 is YFSETQ in the germline V gene. V lost 4 bases and J lost 7; bases outside the gene matches: 7. This CDR3 comprises 14 residues. The sequencing sample was made of peripheral blood. This chain connects TRBV5-1 to TRBJ1-1, with TRBD1 identical over 10 bases. This receptor was identified in a woman older than 75 with active or convalescent COVID-19. CDR3 sequence (DNA): TGCGCCAGCAGCCCCCGACAGGGGGCGTTTGAAGCTTTCTTT. Its translation is CASSPRQGAFEAFF.